A selection of T cell receptor beta chains follows, all from one sample in a study of T-cell memory formation after mild COVID-19. A single record per CDR3 protein comes from TCRdb applying MiXCR to the 5' RACE reads. Found here are 250,000 to 350,000 distinct CDR3 sequences, approximately 15% of them singletons; the top ten hold 22%. Specimen: PBMCs or a T cell subset sorted from them (not recorded which). Every receptor here comes from a man aged 18-30 years who had mild COVID-19 (a few samples of this study predate the infection). Cell type and time point are not known. CDR3s include the opening cysteine and the closing phenylalanine or tryptophan. Each record gives: J gene, clone size, V gene, D gene, CDR3 protein, CDR3 DNA. A D gene is named only where the DNA matches it firmly. Rows may omit the clone size; those that give it use once, few, many or a size class.

J: TRBJ2-6; size: -; V: TRBV9; D: TRBD1; CDR3: CASSIQVTGGAVSGANVLTF; DNA: TGTGCCAGCAGCATCCAAGTTACAGGGGGCGCAGTCTCTGGGGCCAACGTCCTGACTTTC
J: TRBJ1-1; size: few; V: TRBV6-1; D: -; CDR3: CASSYPVAANTEAFF; DNA: TGTGCCAGCAGTTACCCCGTGGCAGCCAACACTGAAGCTTTCTTT
J: TRBJ2-5; size: -; V: TRBV27; D: TRBD1; CDR3: CASTRPRGPQETQYF; DNA: TGTGCCAGCACACGCCCCAGGGGGCCTCAAGAGACCCAGTACTTC
J: TRBJ1-5; size: few; V: TRBV6-2/TRBV6-3; D: TRBD1; CDR3: CASSYPPSSWGRTGENQPQHF; DNA: TGTGCCAGCAGTTACCCCCCTAGCTCGTGGGGAAGGACAGGGGAAAATCAGCCCCAGCATTTT
J: TRBJ1-1; size: -; V: TRBV29-1; D: -; CDR3: CSVEAGPSAEAFF; DNA: TGCAGCGTTGAAGCAGGGCCAAGCGCTGAAGCTTTCTTT
J: TRBJ1-4; size: -; V: TRBV4-1; D: -; CDR3: CASSHRPPAATNEKLFF; DNA: TGCGCCAGCAGCCACCGACCTCCGGCCGCAACTAATGAAAAACTGTTTTTT
J: TRBJ2-1; size: -; V: TRBV20-1; D: TRBD2; CDR3: CSAKSVAGGHEQFF; DNA: TGCAGTGCCAAATCGGTAGCGGGGGGCCATGAGCAGTTCTTC
J: TRBJ2-5; size: few; V: TRBV27; D: -; CDR3: CASSLYGTQETQYF; DNA: TGTGCCAGCAGTTTATACGGAACCCAAGAGACCCAGTACTTC
J: TRBJ2-2; size: few; V: TRBV12-3/TRBV12-4; D: TRBD2; CDR3: CASSPPLAANTGELFF; DNA: TGTGCCAGCTCCCCCCCTCTAGCGGCGAACACCGGGGAGCTGTTTTTT
J: TRBJ1-3; size: many; V: TRBV18; D: -; CDR3: CASSPGEGNTIYF; DNA: TGTGCCAGCTCACCAGGGGAAGGAAACACCATATATTTT
J: TRBJ2-5; size: few; V: TRBV6-2/TRBV6-3; D: -; CDR3: CASSSTGPYQETQYF; DNA: TGTGCCAGCAGTTCGACAGGACCATACCAAGAGACCCAGTACTTC
J: TRBJ1-5; size: few; V: TRBV7-2; D: -; CDR3: CASGVVQPQHF; DNA: TGTGCCAGCGGGGTGGTTCAGCCCCAGCATTTT
J: TRBJ1-1; size: -; V: TRBV12-3/TRBV12-4; D: -; CDR3: CASSKDRNTEAFF; DNA: TGTGCCAGCAGTAAGGACAGGAACACTGAAGCTTTCTTT
J: TRBJ2-3; size: -; V: TRBV5-1; D: -; CDR3: CASSLGTGTTYTDTQYF; DNA: TGCGCCAGCAGCTTGGGGACAGGGACTACCTACACAGATACGCAGTATTTT
J: TRBJ2-3; size: many; V: TRBV4-3; D: TRBD2; CDR3: CASSQLAGGTDTQYF; DNA: TGCGCCAGCAGCCAGCTAGCGGGGGGCACAGATACGCAGTATTTT
J: TRBJ1-5; size: few; V: TRBV2; D: -; CDR3: CASSDEGVHGQPQHF; DNA: TGTGCCAGCAGTGATGAGGGGGTGCATGGTCAGCCCCAGCATTTT
J: TRBJ1-4; size: few; V: TRBV12-5; D: TRBD1; CDR3: CAGIPGQGNEKLFF; DNA: TGTGCTGGGATCCCGGGACAGGGGAATGAAAAACTGTTTTTT
J: TRBJ2-5; size: many; V: TRBV29-1; D: -; CDR3: CSVEQGPLWGETQYF; DNA: TGCAGCGTTGAGCAGGGCCCCTTATGGGGAGAGACCCAGTACTTC
J: TRBJ1-5; size: few; V: TRBV20-1; D: -; CDR3: CSASTGQFNQPQHF; DNA: TGCAGTGCTAGTACCGGTCAGTTTAATCAGCCCCAGCATTTT
J: TRBJ2-2; size: many; V: TRBV12-3/TRBV12-4; D: TRBD2; CDR3: CASSPTGTKTGELFF; DNA: TGTGCCAGCAGTCCAACCGGGACTAAGACCGGGGAGCTGTTTTTT
J: TRBJ1-4; size: -; V: TRBV19; D: -; CDR3: CASSPFQDNEKLFF; DNA: TGTGCCAGTAGCCCATTTCAGGATAATGAAAAACTGTTTTTT
J: TRBJ2-3; size: -; V: TRBV6-2/TRBV6-3; D: -; CDR3: CASSYGREADTQYF; DNA: TGTGCCAGCAGTTACGGCAGGGAGGCAGATACGCAGTATTTT
J: TRBJ2-2; size: few; V: TRBV11-3; D: -; CDR3: CASSLTVGASDTGELFF; DNA: TGTGCCAGCAGCTTAACGGTTGGGGCTTCGGACACCGGGGAGCTGTTTTTT
J: TRBJ2-5; size: few; V: TRBV24-1; D: -; CDR3: CATRSGEEETQYF; DNA: TGTGCCACCAGGTCCGGGGAGGAGGAGACCCAGTACTTC
J: TRBJ2-4; size: many; V: TRBV5-1; D: -; CDR3: CASSVLGGNIQYF; DNA: TGCGCCAGCAGCGTACTAGGAGGAAACATTCAGTACTTC
J: TRBJ2-2; size: -; V: TRBV6-6; D: -; CDR3: CASSTQVSDTGELFF; DNA: TGTGCCAGCAGCACACAGGTATCCGACACCGGGGAGCTGTTTTTT
J: TRBJ2-1; size: many; V: TRBV3-1; D: -; CDR3: CASSGGGYEQFF; DNA: TGTGCCAGCAGCGGCGGGGGCTATGAGCAGTTCTTC
J: TRBJ2-3; size: many; V: TRBV12-3/TRBV12-4; D: -; CDR3: CASKPYGPTDTQYF; DNA: TGTGCCAGCAAACCTTACGGGCCCACAGATACGCAGTATTTT
J: TRBJ2-1; size: few; V: TRBV4-3; D: -; CDR3: CASSQEFRGREQFF; DNA: TGCGCCAGCAGCCAAGAATTTAGGGGAAGGGAGCAGTTCTTC
J: TRBJ1-1; size: few; V: TRBV9; D: -; CDR3: CASSVSRTGASEAFF; DNA: TGTGCCAGCAGCGTATCGAGGACGGGGGCGAGTGAAGCTTTCTTT
J: TRBJ2-6; size: -; V: TRBV30; D: -; CDR3: CAWAGDGANVLTF; DNA: TGTGCCTGGGCAGGGGACGGGGCCAACGTCCTGACTTTC